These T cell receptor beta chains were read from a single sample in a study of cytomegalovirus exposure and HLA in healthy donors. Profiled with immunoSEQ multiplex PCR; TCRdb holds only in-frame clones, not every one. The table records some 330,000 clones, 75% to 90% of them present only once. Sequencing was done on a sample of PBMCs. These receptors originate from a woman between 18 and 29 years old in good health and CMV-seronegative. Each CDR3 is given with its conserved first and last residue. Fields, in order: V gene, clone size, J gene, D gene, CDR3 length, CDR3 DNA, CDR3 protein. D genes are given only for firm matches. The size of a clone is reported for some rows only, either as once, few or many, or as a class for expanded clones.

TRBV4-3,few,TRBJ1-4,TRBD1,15,TGCGCCAGCAGCCGGGAAAACAGGGGAGATGAAAAACTGTTTTTT,CASSRENRGDEKLFF
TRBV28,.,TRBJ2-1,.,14,TGTGCCAGCAGTTCGGAGGTGTATTACAATGAGCAGTTCTTC,CASSSEVYYNEQFF
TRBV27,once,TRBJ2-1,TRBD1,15,TGTGCCAGCATGCGGGGGACAGGGTCGGTATTGGAGCAGTTCTTC,CASMRGTGSVLEQFF
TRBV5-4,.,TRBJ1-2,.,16,TGTGCCAGCAGCTTGGGGTCCACTGGAGTTTACGCTGGCTACACCTTC,CASSLGSTGVYAGYTF
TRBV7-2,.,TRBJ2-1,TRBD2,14,TGTGCCAGCAGCTTACTAGCGGGAGTTAGTGAGCAGTTCTTC,CASSLLAGVSEQFF
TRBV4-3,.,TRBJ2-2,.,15,TGCGCCAGCAGCCCTGACTACTTGGACACCGGGGAGCTGTTTTTT,CASSPDYLDTGELFF
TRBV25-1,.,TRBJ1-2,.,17,TGTGCCAGCAGTGACACGGGAGTCCTTGGGATGCAGCAGGGCTACACCTTC,CASSDTGVLGMQQGYTF
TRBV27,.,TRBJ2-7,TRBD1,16,TGTGCCAGCAGTGCAAGTACGGGACAGGTGTCCTACGAGCAGTACTTC,CASSASTGQVSYEQYF
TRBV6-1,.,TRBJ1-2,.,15,TGTGCCAGCAGTGAATCCGCAGAGGTTTTGGAGGGCTACACCTTC,CASSESAEVLEGYTF
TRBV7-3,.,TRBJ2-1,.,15,TGTGCCAGCAGCTTAAGCGGGACTCTAAACAATGAGCAGTTCTTC,CASSLSGTLNNEQFF
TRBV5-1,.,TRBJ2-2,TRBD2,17,TGCGCCAGCAGCTTTCTGACTAGCGGGAGTGGCACCGGGGAGCTGTTTTTT,CASSFLTSGSGTGELFF
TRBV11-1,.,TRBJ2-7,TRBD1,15,TGTGCCAGCAGCTTAGCAGGACAGGGCGTCGACGAGCAGTACTTC,CASSLAGQGVDEQYF
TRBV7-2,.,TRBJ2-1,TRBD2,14,TGTGCCAGCAGCTTACAGCGGGAGGGCTTCAGGGAGTTCTTC,CASSLQREGFREFF
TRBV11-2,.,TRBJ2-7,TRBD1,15,TGTGCCAGCAGCTTAGTTAGCAGGGGGCTGTACGAGCAGTACTTC,CASSLVSRGLYEQYF
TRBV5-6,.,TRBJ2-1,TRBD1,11,TGTGCCAGCAGCTTGTCAGGGGGGCAGTTCTTC,CASSLSGGQFF
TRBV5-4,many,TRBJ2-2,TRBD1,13,TGTGCCAGCAGCCAGGACAGGACCCGGGAGCTGTTTTTT,CASSQDRTRELFF
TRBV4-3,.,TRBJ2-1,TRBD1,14,TGCGCCAGCAGCCACGGGGACAGGACGAATGAGCAGTTCTTC,CASSHGDRTNEQFF
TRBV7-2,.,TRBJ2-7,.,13,TGTGCCAGCAGCTTAGCGCTCAGCTACGAGCAGTACTTC,CASSLALSYEQYF
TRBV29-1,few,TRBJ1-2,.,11,TGCACCCTCGGTAACAGCTATGGCTACACCTTC,CTLGNSYGYTF
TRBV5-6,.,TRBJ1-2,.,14,TGTGCCAGCAGCCCCCGGGGAACCAACTATGGCTACACCTTC,CASSPRGTNYGYTF
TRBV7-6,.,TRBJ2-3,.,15,TGTGCCAGCAGCTATAGCGGAGAACACACAGATACGCAGTATTTT,CASSYSGEHTDTQYF
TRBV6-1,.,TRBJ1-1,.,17,TGTGCCAGCAGTGAAAGTTGGTCTCGGGGGGAGAACACTGAAGCTTTCTTT,CASSESWSRGENTEAFF
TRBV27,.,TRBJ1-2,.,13,TGTGCCAGCAGCCCCGACGGGAACTATGGCTACACCTTC,CASSPDGNYGYTF
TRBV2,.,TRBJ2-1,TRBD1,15,TGTGCCAGCGACCGGGACAGGGTATCCTACAATGAGCAGTTCTTC,CASDRDRVSYNEQFF
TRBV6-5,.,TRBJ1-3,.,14,TGTGCCAGCAGTGGACAGTTCTCTGGAAACACCATATATTTT,CASSGQFSGNTIYF
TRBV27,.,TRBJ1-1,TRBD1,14,TGTGCCAGCAGTTTATCGGGACAGGGCACTGAAGCTTTCTTT,CASSLSGQGTEAFF
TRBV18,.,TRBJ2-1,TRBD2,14,TGTGCCAGCTCACCCGGGACTAGCTCCAATGAGCAGTTCTTC,CASSPGTSSNEQFF
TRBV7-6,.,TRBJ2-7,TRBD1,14,TGTGCCAGCAGCGCCCTGACAGGGTACTACGAGCAGTACTTC,CASSALTGYYEQYF
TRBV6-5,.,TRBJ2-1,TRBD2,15,TGTGCCAGCACTAAGGGGCCGGCGGGAGAGGTTGAGCAGTTCTTC,CASTKGPAGEVEQFF
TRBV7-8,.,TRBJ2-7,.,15,TGTGCCAGCAGCAAACGGGAAGGCGTCGCCTACGAGCAGTACTTC,CASSKREGVAYEQYF
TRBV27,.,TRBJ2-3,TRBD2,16,TGTGCCAGCAGTTTACAGACTAGCGGGAGCGCAGATACGCAGTATTTT,CASSLQTSGSADTQYF
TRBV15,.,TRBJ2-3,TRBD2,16,TGTGCCACCACCCTTGGGCTAGCGGAGGAGACAGATACGCAGTATTTT,CATTLGLAEETDTQYF
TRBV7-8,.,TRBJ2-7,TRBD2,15,TGTGCCAGCAGCTTCTATAGCGGGAGCCCCTACGAGCAGTACTTC,CASSFYSGSPYEQYF
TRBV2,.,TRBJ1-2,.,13,TGTGCCAGCAGTGGGGTCGGGACTGTTGGCTACACCTTC,CASSGVGTVGYTF
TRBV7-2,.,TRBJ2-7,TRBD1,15,TGTGCCAGCAGGGTGGTGGGACAGGGATCCTACGAGCAGTACTTC,CASRVVGQGSYEQYF
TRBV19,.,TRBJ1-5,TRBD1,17,TGTGCCAGTAGTCCCCGGACAGGCCCCTTTAGCAATCAGCCCCAGCATTTT,CASSPRTGPFSNQPQHF
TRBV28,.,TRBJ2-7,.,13,TGTGCCAGCAGGACAGGGACTTTCTACGAGCAGTACTTC,CASRTGTFYEQYF
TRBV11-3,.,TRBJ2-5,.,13,TGTGCCAGCAGCCGGGTCCAGCAAGAGACCCAGTACTTC,CASSRVQQETQYF
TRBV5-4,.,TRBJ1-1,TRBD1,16,TGTGCCAGCAGCTTGCCCCGGACAGGGGGCAACCCTGAAGCTTTCTTT,CASSLPRTGGNPEAFF
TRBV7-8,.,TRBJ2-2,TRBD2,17,TGTGCCAGCAGCCTACTAACTAGCGGGAGAATACCCGGGGAGCTGTTTTTT,CASSLLTSGRIPGELFF
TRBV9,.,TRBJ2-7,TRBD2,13,TGTGCCAGCAGCGTAGTAGCGGGGGACGAGCAGTACTTC,CASSVVAGDEQYF
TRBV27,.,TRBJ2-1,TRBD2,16,TGTGCCAGCAGTTTACGCAGCACTAGCGATAACAATGAGCAGTTCTTC,CASSLRSTSDNNEQFF
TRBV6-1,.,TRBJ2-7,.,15,TGTGCCAGCAGGGAGGGGACAGTTACCTCCTACGAGCAGTACTTC,CASREGTVTSYEQYF
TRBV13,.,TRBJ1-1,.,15,TGTGCCAGCAGCCCTAACGGCCCGGGGGGGTCTGAAGCTTTCTTT,CASSPNGPGGSEAFF
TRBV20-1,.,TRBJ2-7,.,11,TGCAGTGCTCCCGGGGACTACGAGCAGTACTTC,CSAPGDYEQYF
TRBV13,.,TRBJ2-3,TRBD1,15,TGTGCCAGCAGCCCTCGACAGGGGAAGACAGATACGCAGTATTTT,CASSPRQGKTDTQYF
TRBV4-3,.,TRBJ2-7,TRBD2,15,TGCGCCAGCAGCCAATCACTAGCGGGACCCTACGAGCAGTACTTC,CASSQSLAGPYEQYF
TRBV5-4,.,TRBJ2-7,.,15,TGTGCCAGCAGCGGACATAGGACAGACTCCTACGAGCAGTACTTC,CASSGHRTDSYEQYF
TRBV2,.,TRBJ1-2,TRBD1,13,TGTGCCAGCAGTCAGGGACAGGGGCATGGCTACACCTTC,CASSQGQGHGYTF
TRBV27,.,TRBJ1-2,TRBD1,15,TGTGCCACCTATGGCGGGACAGGGAATTCCTATGGCTACACCTTC,CATYGGTGNSYGYTF
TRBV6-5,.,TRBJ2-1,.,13,TGTGCCAGCAGCCCCCTCCGTAACAATGAGCAGTTCTTC,CASSPLRNNEQFF
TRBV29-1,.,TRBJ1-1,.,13,TGCAGCGTTGAGGGCACATTGAACACTGAAGCTTTCTTT,CSVEGTLNTEAFF
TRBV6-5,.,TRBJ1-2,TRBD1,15,TGTGCCAGCAGTGTCACAGGGGGCTCGGACTATGGCTACACCTTC,CASSVTGGSDYGYTF
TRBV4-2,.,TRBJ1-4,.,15,TGTGCCAGCAGACCTGCTAGACGGGATAATGAAAAACTGTTTTTT,CASRPARRDNEKLFF
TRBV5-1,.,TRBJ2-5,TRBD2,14,TGCGCCAGCAGCACCCCGGGGGGTCGAGAGACCCAGTACTTC,CASSTPGGRETQYF